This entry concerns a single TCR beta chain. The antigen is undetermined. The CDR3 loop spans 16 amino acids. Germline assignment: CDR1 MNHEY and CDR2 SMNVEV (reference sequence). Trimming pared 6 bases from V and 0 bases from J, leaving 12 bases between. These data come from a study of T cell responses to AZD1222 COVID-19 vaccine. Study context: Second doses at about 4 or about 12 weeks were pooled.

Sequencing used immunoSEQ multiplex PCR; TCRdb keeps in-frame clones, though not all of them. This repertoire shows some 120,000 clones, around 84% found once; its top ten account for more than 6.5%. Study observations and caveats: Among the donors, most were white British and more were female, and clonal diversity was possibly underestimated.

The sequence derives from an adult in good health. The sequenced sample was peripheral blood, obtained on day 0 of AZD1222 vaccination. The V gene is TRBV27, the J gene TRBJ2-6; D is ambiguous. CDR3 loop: CASRTPPSSGANVLTF. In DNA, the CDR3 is TGTGCCAGCAGAACCCCTCCTAGCTCTGGGGCCAACGTCCTGACTTTC.